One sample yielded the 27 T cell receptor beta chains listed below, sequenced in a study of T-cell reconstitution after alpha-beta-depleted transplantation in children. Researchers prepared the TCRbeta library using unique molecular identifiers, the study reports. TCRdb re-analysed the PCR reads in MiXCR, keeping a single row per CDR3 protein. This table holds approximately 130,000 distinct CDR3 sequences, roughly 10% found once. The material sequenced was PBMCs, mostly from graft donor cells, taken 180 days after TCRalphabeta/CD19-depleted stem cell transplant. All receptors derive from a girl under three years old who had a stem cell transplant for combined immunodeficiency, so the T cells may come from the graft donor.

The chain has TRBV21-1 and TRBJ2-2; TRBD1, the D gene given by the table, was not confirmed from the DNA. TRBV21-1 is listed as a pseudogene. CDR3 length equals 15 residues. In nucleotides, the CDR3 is TGTGCCAGTCCACGCAGGGGGAGAGGCACCGGGGAGCTGTTTTTT. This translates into CASPRRGRGTGELFF.

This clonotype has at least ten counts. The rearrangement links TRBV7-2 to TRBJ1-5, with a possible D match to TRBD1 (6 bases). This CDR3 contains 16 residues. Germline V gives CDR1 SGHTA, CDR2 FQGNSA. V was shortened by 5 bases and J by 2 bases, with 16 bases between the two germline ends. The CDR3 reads CASSLRRNRGNQPQHF. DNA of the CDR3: TGTGCCAGCAGCCTCCGGCGGAACAGGGGCAATCAGCCCCAGCATTTT.

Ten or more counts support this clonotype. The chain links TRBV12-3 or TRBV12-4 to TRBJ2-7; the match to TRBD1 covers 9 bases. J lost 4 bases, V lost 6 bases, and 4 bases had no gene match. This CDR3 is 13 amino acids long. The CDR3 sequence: CASSSDRGYEQYF. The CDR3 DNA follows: TGTGCCAGCAGCTCTGACAGGGGGTACGAGCAGTACTTC.

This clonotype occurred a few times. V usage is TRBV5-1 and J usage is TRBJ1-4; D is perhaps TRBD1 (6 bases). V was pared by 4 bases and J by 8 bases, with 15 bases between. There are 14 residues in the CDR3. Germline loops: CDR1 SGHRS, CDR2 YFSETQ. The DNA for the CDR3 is TGCGCCAGCAGCCGAAGACAGGACGGGGAAAAACTGTTTTTT. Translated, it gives CASSRRQDGEKLFF.

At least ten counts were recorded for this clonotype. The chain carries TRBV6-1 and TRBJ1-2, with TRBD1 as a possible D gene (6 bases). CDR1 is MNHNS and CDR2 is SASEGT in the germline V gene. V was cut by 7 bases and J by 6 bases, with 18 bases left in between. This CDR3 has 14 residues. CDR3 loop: CASTRRDTAHGYTF. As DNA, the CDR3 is TGTGCCAGCACCAGGAGGGACACGGCCCATGGCTACACCTTC.

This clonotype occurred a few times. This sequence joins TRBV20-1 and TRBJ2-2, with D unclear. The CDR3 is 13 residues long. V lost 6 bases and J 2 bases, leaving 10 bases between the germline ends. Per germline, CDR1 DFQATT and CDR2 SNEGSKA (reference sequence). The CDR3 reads CSAQDGNTGELFF. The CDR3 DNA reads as TGCAGTGCCCAAGACGGAAACACCGGGGAGCTGTTTTTT.

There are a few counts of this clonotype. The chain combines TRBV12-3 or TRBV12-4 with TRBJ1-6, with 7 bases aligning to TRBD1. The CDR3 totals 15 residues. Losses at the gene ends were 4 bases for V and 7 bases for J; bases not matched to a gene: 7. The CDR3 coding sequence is TGTGCCAGCAGTTCCCTCGGACAGGAGAATTCACCCCTCCACTTT. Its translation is CASSSLGQENSPLHF.

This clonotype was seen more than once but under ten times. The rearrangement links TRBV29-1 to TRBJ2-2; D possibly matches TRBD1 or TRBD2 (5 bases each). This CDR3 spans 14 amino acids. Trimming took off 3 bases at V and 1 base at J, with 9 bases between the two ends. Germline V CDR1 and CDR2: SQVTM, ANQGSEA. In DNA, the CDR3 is TGCAGCGTTGAGGGACGGCTGAACACCGGGGAGCTGTTTTTT. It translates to CSVEGRLNTGELFF.

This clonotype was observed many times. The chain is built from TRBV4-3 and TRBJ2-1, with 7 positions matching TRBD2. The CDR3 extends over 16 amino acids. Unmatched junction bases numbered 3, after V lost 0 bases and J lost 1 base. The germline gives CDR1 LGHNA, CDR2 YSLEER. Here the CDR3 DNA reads TGCGCCAGCAGCCAAGACGGACTAGAGTCCTACAATGAGCAGTTCTTC. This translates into CASSQDGLESYNEQFF.

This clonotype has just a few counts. CDR3 nucleotides: TGCAGTGCTAGAGATTGGTTTTTTGATACGCAGTATTTT. Translated: CSARDWFFDTQYF. The rearrangement joins TRBV20-1 to TRBJ2-3, with no clear D. V was shortened by 0 bases and J by 6 bases, with 10 bases between the two germline ends. The CDR3 covers 13 residues. The germline CDR1 and CDR2 sequences are DFQATT and SNEGSKA (reference sequence).

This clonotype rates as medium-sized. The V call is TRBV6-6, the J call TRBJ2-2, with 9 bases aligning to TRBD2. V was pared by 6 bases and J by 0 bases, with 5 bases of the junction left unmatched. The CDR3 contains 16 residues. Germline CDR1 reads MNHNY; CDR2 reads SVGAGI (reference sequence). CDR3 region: CASRIERGANTGELFF. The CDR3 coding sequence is TGTGCCAGCAGAATCGAGCGGGGGGCGAACACCGGGGAGCTGTTTTTT.

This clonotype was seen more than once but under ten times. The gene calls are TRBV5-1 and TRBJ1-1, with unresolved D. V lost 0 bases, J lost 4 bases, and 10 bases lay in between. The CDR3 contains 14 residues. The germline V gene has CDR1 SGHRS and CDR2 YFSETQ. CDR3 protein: CASSLDYVGTEAFF. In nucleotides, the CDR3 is TGCGCCAGCAGCTTGGATTACGTAGGCACTGAAGCTTTCTTT.

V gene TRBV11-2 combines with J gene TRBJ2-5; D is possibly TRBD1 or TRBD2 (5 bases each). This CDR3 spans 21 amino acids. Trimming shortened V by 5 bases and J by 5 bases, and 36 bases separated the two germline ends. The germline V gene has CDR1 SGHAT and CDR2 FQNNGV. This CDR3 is CASSRRVGKVPRAGVGETQYF. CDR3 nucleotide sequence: TGTGCCAGCAGCCGCAGGGTCGGGAAAGTTCCCAGGGCGGGTGTCGGCGAGACCCAGTACTTC.

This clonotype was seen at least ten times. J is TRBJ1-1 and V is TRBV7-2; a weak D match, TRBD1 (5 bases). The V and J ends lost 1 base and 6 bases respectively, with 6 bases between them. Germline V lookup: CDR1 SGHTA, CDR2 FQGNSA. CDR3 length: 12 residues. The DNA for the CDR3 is TGTGCCAGCAGCTTAGGAGGGGCTGAAGCTTTCTTT. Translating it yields CASSLGGAEAFF. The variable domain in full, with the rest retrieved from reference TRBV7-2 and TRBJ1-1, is GAGVSQSPSNKVTEKGKDVELRCDPISGHTALYWYRQSLGQGLEFLIYFQGNSAPDKSGLPSDRFSAERTGGSVSTLTIQRTQQEDSAVYLCASSLGGAEAFFGQGTRLTVV.

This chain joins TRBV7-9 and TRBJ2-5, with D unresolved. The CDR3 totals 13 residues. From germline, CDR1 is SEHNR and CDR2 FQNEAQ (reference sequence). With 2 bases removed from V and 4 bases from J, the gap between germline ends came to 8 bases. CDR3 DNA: TGTGCCAGCAGCTTATGGATTGGAGAGACCCAGTACTTC. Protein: CASSLWIGETQYF.

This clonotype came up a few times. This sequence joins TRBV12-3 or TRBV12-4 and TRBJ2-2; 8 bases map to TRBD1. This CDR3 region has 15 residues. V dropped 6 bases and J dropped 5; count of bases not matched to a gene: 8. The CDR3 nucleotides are TGTGCCAGCAGCCCGAGGACAGGGCAGACCGGGGAGCTGTTTTTT. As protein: CASSPRTGQTGELFF.

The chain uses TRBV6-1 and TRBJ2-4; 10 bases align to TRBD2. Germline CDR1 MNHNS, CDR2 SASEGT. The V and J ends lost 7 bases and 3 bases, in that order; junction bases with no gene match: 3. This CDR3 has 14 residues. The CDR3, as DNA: TGTGCCAGCAAAGCGGGGGGGGACAAAAACATTCAGTACTTC. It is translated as CASKAGGDKNIQYF.

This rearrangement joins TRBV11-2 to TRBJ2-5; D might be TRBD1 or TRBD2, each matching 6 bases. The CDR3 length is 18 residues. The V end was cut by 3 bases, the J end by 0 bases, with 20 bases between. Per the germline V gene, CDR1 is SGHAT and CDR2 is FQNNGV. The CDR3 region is CASSFLWGASRYQETQYF. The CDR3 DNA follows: TGTGCCAGCAGCTTCCTCTGGGGGGCTAGCCGGTACCAAGAGACCCAGTACTTC.

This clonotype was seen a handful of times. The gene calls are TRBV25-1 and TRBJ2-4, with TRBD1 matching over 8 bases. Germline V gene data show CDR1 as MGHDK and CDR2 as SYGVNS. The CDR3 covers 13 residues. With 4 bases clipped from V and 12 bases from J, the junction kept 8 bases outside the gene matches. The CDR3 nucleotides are TGTGCCAGCAGTGGTCAGGGGGCGGGCAGTCAGTACTTC. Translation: CASSGQGAGSQYF.

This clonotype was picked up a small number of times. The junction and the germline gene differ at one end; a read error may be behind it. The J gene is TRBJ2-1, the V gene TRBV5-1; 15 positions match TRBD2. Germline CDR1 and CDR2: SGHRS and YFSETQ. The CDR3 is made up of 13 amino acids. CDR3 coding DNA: TGCGCCAGCAGCTTGGGGACTAGCGGGGGGGCGGTCTTC. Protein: CASSLGTSGGAVF.

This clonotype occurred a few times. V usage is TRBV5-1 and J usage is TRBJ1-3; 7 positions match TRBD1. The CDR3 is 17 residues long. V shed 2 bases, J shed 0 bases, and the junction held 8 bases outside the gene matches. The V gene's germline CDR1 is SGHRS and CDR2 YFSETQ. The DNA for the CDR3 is TGCGCCAGCAGCTTAACCGGGACAGCCTACTCTGGAAACACCATATATTTT. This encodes CASSLTGTAYSGNTIYF.

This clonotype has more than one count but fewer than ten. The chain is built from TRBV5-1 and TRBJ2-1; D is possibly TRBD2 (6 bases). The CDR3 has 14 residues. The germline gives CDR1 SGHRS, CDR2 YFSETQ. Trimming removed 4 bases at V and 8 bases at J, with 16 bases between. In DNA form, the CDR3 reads TGCGCCAGCAGCAGGGGACTTTACCCCCATGAGCAGTTCTTC. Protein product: CASSRGLYPHEQFF.

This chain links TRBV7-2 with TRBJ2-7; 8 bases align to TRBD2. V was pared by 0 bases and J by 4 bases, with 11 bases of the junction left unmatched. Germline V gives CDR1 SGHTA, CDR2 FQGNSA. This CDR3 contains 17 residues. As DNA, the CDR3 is TGTGCCAGCAGCTTAGCCCTGCTCACTAGCGGTGGATACGAGCAGTACTTC. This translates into CASSLALLTSGGYEQYF.

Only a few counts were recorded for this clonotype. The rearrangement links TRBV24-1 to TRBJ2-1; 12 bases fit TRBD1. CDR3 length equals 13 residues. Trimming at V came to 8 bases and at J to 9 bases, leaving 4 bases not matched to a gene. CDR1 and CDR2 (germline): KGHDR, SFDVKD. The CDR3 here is CATKGTGGGEQFF. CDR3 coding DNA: TGTGCCACCAAAGGGACAGGGGGCGGTGAGCAGTTCTTC.

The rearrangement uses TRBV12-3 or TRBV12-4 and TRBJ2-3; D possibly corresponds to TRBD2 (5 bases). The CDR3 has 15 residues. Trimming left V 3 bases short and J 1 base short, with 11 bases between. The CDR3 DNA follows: TGTGCCAGCAGTTTGAGGGTAGCAGGCACAGATACGCAGTATTTT. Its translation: CASSLRVAGTDTQYF.

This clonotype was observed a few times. Here the CDR3 reads CASGLSGKTKNIQYF. DNA of the CDR3: TGTGCCAGTGGACTTAGCGGGAAAACCAAAAACATTCAGTACTTC. This chain connects TRBV27 to TRBJ2-4, with 8 bases fitting TRBD2. From germline, CDR1 is MNHEY and CDR2 SMNVEV (reference sequence). V was pared by 9 bases and J by 2 bases, with 9 bases of the junction left unmatched. This CDR3 has 15 amino acids.

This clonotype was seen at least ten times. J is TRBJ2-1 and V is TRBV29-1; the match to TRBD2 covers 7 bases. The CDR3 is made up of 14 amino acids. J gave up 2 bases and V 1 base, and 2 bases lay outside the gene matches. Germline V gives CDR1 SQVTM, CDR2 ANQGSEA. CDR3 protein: CSVEGGRTYNEQFF. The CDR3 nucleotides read TGCAGCGTTGAAGGCGGGAGAACCTACAATGAGCAGTTCTTC.